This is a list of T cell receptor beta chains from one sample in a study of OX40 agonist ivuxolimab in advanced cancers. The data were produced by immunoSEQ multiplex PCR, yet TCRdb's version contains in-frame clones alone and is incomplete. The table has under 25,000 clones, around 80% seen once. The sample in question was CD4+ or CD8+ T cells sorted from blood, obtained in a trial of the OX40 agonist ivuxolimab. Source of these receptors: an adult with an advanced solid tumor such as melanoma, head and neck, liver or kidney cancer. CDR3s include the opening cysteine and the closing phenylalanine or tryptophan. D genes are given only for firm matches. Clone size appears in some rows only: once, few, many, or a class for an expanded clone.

CAWSVWAGPDTQYF | TGTGCCTGGAGTGTATGGGCGGGACCAGATACGCAGTATTTT | TRBV30 | - | TRBJ2-3 | -
CASSVGPGTGSGNTIYF | TGTGCCAGCAGCGTAGGCCCCGGGACAGGGTCCGGAAACACCATATATTTT | TRBV9 | TRBD1 | TRBJ1-3 | -
CAWSLIAGTDTQYF | TGTGCCTGGAGTTTAATAGCGGGGACAGATACGCAGTATTTT | TRBV30 | TRBD2 | TRBJ2-3 | -
CASTRRLAGMHEQYF | TGTGCCAGCACCAGAAGACTAGCGGGAATGCACGAGCAGTACTTC | TRBV13 | TRBD2 | TRBJ2-7 | -
CASRTGTGLHSYNSPLHF | TGTGCCAGTAGGACCGGGACAGGCCTTCACTCCTATAATTCACCCCTCCACTTT | TRBV19 | TRBD1 | TRBJ1-6 | -
CASSYPGLAGDEQFF | TGTGCCAGCAGCTACCCGGGACTAGCGGGAGATGAGCAGTTCTTC | TRBV11-2 | TRBD2 | TRBJ2-1 | -
CASSLTVSYEQYF | TGTGCCAGCAGTTTGACAGTTTCCTACGAGCAGTACTTC | TRBV28 | - | TRBJ2-7 | -
CASSLLSTIGDTQYF | TGTGCCAGCAGTTTACTTAGTACGATAGGGGATACGCAGTATTTT | TRBV27 | - | TRBJ2-3 | -
CASSYFGYEQYF | TGTGCCAGCAGTTACTTTGGGTACGAGCAGTACTTC | TRBV6-5 | - | TRBJ2-7 | -
CASSFGTGETETQYF | TGTGCCAGCAGCTTTGGGACAGGGGAGACAGAGACCCAGTACTTC | TRBV11-1 | TRBD1 | TRBJ2-5 | few
CSVDDGSYEQYF | TGCAGCGTTGATGACGGCTCCTACGAGCAGTACTTC | TRBV29-1 | - | TRBJ2-7 | -
CASSLFTGGAKNIQYF | TGTGCCAGCAGCTTATTTACGGGAGGAGCCAAAAACATTCAGTACTTC | TRBV7-9 | TRBD2 | TRBJ2-4 | once
CASSLAIEVMENPESSYEQYF | TGTGCCAGCAGTTTAGCGATCGAAGTAATGGAAAACCCCGAGTCCTCCTACGAGCAGTACTTC | TRBV28 | - | TRBJ2-7 | -
CASSFNEKLFF | TGTGCCAGCAGCTTCAATGAAAAACTGTTTTTT | TRBV5-6 | - | TRBJ1-4 | -
CASRSPGERYEQYF | TGTGCCAGCAGAAGTCCGGGAGAGAGGTACGAGCAGTACTTC | TRBV27 | - | TRBJ2-7 | -
CSVEDGRGVYEQYF | TGCAGCGTTGAAGATGGTAGAGGGGTGTACGAGCAGTACTTC | TRBV29-1 | - | TRBJ2-7 | -
CASSLADNPNEKLFF | TGTGCCAGCAGCTTAGCAGACAATCCTAATGAAAAACTGTTTTTT | TRBV7-6 | - | TRBJ1-4 | few
CASSWGLAGGPSEQFF | TGTGCCAGCAGTTGGGGACTAGCGGGAGGACCGAGTGAGCAGTTCTTC | TRBV6-5 | TRBD2 | TRBJ2-1 | -
CSVVPGQVRYTQYF | TGCAGCGTTGTCCCGGGACAGGTACGCTATACGCAGTATTTT | TRBV29-1 | TRBD1 | TRBJ2-3 | -
CASSLLGGAGTEAFF | TGTGCCAGCAGCTTACTTGGAGGGGCCGGCACTGAAGCTTTCTTT | TRBV7-9 | - | TRBJ1-1 | -
CASSPLTILKIETQYF | TGTGCCAGCAGTCCCCTGACAATTCTGAAAATTGAGACCCAGTACTTC | TRBV27 | - | TRBJ2-5 | -
CSVEEGKNTGELFF | TGCAGCGTTGAAGAGGGGAAGAACACCGGGGAGCTGTTTTTT | TRBV29-1 | - | TRBJ2-2 | -
CASSYGTSGTGEQYF | TGCGCCAGCAGCTACGGGACTAGCGGGACGGGGGAGCAGTACTTC | TRBV4-1 | TRBD2 | TRBJ2-7 | few
CASRSSGSLISGELFF | TGTGCCAGCAGATCTAGCGGGAGTTTAATCTCCGGGGAGCTGTTTTTT | TRBV7-9 | TRBD2 | TRBJ2-2 | once
CASSNRAGAVNEQFF | TGTGCCAGCAGCAACAGAGCGGGAGCGGTCAATGAGCAGTTCTTC | TRBV6-5 | TRBD2 | TRBJ2-1 | -
CASSLVVSTRDEQYF | TGTGCCAGCAGCTTAGTGGTTTCCACCAGGGACGAGCAGTACTTC | TRBV11-2 | - | TRBJ2-7 | -
CASGGGNEQYF | TGTGCCAGCGGCGGGGGGAACGAGCAGTACTTC | TRBV25-1 | TRBD2 | TRBJ2-7 | -
CASQMTVSYEQYF | TGTGCCAGCCAGATGACAGTCTCCTACGAGCAGTACTTC | TRBV6-5 | - | TRBJ2-7 | -
CASSEGTTGYEQYF | TGTGCCAGCAGCGAGGGAACTACCGGATACGAGCAGTACTTC | TRBV9 | - | TRBJ2-7 | -
CASSPLILMNTEAFF | TGTGCCAGCAGCCCTCTCATCCTCATGAACACTGAAGCTTTCTTT | TRBV28 | - | TRBJ1-1 | few
CASSRRGRNEKLFF | TGTGCCAGCAGCCGCAGGGGACGAAATGAAAAACTGTTTTTT | TRBV28 | - | TRBJ1-4 | -
CASSLASGGSTDTQYF | TGTGCCAGCAGCTTAGCTAGCGGGGGTAGCACAGATACGCAGTATTTT | TRBV7-2 | TRBD2 | TRBJ2-3 | -
CASRGQGLADTDTQYF | TGTGCCAGCCGAGGCCAGGGACTAGCGGACACAGATACGCAGTATTTT | TRBV21-1 | - | TRBJ2-3 | -
CASSPHFLAGRGDEQFF | TGTGCCAGCAGCCCCCATTTTCTAGCGGGCCGAGGGGATGAGCAGTTCTTC | TRBV7-6 | TRBD2 | TRBJ2-1 | -
CASKIGSGVGEQYF | TGTGCCAGCAAAATAGGGTCGGGTGTCGGCGAGCAGTACTTC | TRBV7-9 | - | TRBJ2-7 | -
CASSYSVRGSNIGDEQYF | TGTGCCAGCAGTTATAGCGTACGGGGGAGTAATATAGGGGACGAGCAGTACTTC | TRBV28 | - | TRBJ2-7 | -
CASSPAGGASFEYEQYF | TGTGCCAGCAGCCCTGCGGGGGGCGCCTCATTCGAATACGAGCAGTACTTC | TRBV11-1 | TRBD2 | TRBJ2-7 | -
CASGGGQLEETQYF | TGTGCTAGTGGGGGGGGACAGTTAGAAGAGACCCAGTACTTC | TRBV12-5 | - | TRBJ2-5 | -
CASSATGGRLVNTEAFF | TGTGCCAGCTCAGCGACAGGGGGGCGACTGGTGAACACTGAAGCTTTCTTT | TRBV18 | TRBD1 | TRBJ1-1 | -
CASSRGDTGELFF | TGTGCCTCGTCGAGGGGGGACACCGGGGAGCTGTTTTTT | TRBV6-1 | - | TRBJ2-2 | few
CASSSFDNTEAFF | TGTGCCAGCAGCTCCTTCGACAACACTGAAGCTTTCTTT | TRBV7-9 | - | TRBJ1-1 | -
CASSTSGLGEQYF | TGTGCCAGCAGCACAAGCGGCCTCGGCGAGCAGTACTTC | TRBV7-9 | - | TRBJ2-7 | -